This T cell receptor beta chain is from a study of molecular identifiers for immune sequencing clone quantification. On the study more broadly: Replicate RNA came from about 20,000 or 100,000 naive CD8 cells and was split five ways, and four parts were sequenced.

To note about this clonotype: Antigen unknown.

Study conclusions and caveats: In naive cells, clones above 20 RNA copies held under 1% of molecules, whereas in effector cells they held over 99%.

Source material for naive CD8 libraries was about 17,000 to 1,100,000 sorted cells, with 10%, 30% or 50% RNA. J was trimmed by 6 bases and V by 0 bases; bases with no gene match: 7. The CDR3 is 16 residues long. Germline V lookup: CDR1 LGHNA, CDR2 YSLEER. Making the bulk TCR libraries relied on previously described methods and listed TCR primers. A single record per CDR3 protein comes from TCRdb applying MiXCR to the PCR reads. In the table there are about 510,000 distinct CDR3 sequences, 20% to 25% of which are singletons. The clonotype was recovered from a human donor in good health. Some libraries in this study had Jurkat cell RNA spiked in. The rearrangement links TRBV4-3 to TRBJ1-5; 8 bases fit TRBD1. Material for sequencing was naive CD8+ T cells from blood, with Jurkat cell RNA spiked in. Subset defined: FACS-sorted CD8+CD4-CCR7+CD45RA+ naive T cells. This CDR3 is CASSQDPGGYAQPQHF. The CDR3 bases are TGCGCCAGCAGCCAAGATCCAGGGGGCTATGCTCAGCCCCAGCATTTT.